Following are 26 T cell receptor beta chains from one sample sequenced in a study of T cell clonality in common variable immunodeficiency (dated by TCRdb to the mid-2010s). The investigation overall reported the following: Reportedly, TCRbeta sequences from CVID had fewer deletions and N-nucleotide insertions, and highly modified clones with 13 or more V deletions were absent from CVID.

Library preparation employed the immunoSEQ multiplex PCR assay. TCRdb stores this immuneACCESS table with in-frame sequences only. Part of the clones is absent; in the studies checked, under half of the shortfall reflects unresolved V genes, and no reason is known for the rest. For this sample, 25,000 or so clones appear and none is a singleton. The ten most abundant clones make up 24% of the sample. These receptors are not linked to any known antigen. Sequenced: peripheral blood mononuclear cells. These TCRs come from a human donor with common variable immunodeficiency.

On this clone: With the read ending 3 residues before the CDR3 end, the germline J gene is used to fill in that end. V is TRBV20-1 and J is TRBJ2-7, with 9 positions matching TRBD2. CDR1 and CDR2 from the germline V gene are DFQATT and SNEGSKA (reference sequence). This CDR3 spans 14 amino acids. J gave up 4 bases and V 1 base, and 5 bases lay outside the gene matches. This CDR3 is CSARGVAGAYEQYF. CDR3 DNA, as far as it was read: TGCAGTGCTAGAGGAGTAGCGGGGGCTTACGAG.

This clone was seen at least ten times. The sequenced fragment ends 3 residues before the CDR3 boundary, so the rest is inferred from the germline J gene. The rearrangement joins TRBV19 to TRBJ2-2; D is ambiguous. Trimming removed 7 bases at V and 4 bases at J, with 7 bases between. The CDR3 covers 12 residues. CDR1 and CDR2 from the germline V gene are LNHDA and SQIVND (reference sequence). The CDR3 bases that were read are TGTGCCAGTAAATACAGCACCGGGGAG. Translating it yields CASKYSTGE. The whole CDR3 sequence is CASKYSTGELFF.

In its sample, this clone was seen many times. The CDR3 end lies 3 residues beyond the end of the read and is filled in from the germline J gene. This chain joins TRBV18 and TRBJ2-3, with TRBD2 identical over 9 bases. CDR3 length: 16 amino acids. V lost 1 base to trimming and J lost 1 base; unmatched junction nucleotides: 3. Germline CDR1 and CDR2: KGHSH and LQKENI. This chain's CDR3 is CASSPLERGGTDTQYF. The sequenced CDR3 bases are TGTGCCAGCTCACCACTCGAGCGGGGGGGCACAGATACG.

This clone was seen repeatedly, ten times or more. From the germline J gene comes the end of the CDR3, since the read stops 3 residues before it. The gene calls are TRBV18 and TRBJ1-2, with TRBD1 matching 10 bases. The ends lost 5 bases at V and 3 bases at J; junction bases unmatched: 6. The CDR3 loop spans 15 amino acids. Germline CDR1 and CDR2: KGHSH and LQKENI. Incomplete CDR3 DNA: TGTGCCAGCTCAAAGCCCGGGACAGGGGACTATGGC. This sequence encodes CASSKPGTGDYG. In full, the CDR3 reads CASSKPGTGDYGYTF. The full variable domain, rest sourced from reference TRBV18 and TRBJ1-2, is NAGVMQNPRHLVRRRGQEARLRCSPMKGHSHVYWYRQLPEEGLKFMVYLQKENIIDESGMPKERFSAEFPKEGPSILRIQQVVRGDSAAYFCASSKPGTGDYGYTFGSGTRLTVV.

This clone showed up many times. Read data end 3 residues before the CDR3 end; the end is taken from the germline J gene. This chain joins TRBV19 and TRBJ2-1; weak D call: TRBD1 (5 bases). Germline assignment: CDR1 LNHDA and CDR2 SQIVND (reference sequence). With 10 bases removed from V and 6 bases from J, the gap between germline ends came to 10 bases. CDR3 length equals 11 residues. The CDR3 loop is CATKGFNEQFF. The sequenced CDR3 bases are TGTGCCACAAAGGGGTTCAATGAG.

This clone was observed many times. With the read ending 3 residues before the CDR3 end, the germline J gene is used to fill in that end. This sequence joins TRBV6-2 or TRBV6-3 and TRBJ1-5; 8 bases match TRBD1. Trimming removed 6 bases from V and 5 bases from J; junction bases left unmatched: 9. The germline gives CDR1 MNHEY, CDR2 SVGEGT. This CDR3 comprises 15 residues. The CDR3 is CASSSTTGEDQPQHF. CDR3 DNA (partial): TGTGCCAGCAGCTCAACGACAGGGGAGGATCAGCCC.

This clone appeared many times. The CDR3 sequence: CASSKRTSGLSYEQYF. CDR3 bases read: TGTGCCAGTAGTAAGCGGACTAGCGGGCTCTCCTACGAG. The gene calls are TRBV19 and TRBJ2-7; 11 bases are shared with TRBD2. The missing CDR3 end, 3 residues past where the read stops, is filled in from the germline J gene. The CDR3 spans 16 residues. CDR1 and CDR2 (germline): LNHDA, SQIVND (reference sequence). V trimming: 4 bases; J trimming: 0 bases; junction bases outside the gene matches: 5.

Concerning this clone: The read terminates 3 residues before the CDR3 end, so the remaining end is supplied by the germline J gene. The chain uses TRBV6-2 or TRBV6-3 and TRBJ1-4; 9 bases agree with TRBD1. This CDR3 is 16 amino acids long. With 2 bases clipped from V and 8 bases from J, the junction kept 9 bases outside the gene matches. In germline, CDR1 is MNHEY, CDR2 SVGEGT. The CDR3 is CASSYGGGTGKEKLFF. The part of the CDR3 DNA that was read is TGTGCCAGCAGTTACGGAGGAGGGACAGGGAAGGAAAAA.

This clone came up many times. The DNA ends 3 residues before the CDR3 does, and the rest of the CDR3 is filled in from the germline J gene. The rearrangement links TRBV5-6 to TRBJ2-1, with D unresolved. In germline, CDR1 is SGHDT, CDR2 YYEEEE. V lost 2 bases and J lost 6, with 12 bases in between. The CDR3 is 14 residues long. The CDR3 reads CASSFGQLANEQFF. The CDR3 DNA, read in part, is TGTGCCAGCAGCTTCGGTCAGTTAGCCAATGAG.

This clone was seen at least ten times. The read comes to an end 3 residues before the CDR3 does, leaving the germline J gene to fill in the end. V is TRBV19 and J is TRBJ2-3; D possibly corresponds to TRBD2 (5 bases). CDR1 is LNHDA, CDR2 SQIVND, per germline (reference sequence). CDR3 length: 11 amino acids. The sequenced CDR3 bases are TGTGCCAGCCACGACTCGGGGACG. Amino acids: CASHDSGT. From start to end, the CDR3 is CASHDSGTQYF.

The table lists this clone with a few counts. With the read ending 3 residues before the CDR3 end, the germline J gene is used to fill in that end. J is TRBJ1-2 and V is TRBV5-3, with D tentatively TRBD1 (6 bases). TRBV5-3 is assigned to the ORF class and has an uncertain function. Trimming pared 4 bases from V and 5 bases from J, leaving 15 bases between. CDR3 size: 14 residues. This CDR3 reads CARSEEGGPYGYTF. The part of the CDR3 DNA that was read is TGTGCCAGAAGCGAGGAGGGGGGGCCTTATGGC.

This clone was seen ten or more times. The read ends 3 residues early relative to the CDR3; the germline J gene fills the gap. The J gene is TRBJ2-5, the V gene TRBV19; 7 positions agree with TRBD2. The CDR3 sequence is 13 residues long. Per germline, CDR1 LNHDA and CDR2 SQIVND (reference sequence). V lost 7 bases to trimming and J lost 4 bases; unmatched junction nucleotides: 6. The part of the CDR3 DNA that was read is TGTGCCAGTAAGGCGGGAGACCGAGAGACC. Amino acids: CASKAGDRET. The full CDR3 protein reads CASKAGDRETQYF.

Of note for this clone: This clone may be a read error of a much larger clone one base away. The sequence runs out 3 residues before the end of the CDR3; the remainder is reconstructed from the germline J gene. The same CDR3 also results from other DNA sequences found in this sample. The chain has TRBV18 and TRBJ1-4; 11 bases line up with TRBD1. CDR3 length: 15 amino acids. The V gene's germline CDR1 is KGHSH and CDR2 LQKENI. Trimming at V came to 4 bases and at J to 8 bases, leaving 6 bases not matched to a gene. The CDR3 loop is CASSLSGTGGEKLFF. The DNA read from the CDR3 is TGTGCCAGCTCACTTTCCGGGACAGGGGGGGAAAAA.

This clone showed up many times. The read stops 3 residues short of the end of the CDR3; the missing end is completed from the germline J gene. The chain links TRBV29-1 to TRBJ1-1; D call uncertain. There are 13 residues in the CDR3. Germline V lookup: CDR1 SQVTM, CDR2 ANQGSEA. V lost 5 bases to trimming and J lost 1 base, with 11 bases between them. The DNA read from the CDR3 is TGCAGCGTTCAAAAACAGCAGAACACTGAA. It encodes CSVQKQQNTE. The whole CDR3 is CSVQKQQNTEAFF.

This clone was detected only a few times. The CDR3 bases that were read are TGCGCCAGCAGCCCTCCGGCTAGCGGGAGGAGTGAG. Its translation is CASSPPASGRSE. The entire CDR3 protein is CASSPPASGRSEQFF. This chain uses TRBV5-1 with TRBJ2-1; 11 bases are a match to TRBD2. The CDR3 is cut off 3 residues early in the read; its end comes from the germline J gene. The CDR3 has 15 amino acids. Per germline, CDR1 SGHRS and CDR2 YFSETQ. The trim removed 4 bases at V and 9 bases at J, leaving 9 bases unmatched.

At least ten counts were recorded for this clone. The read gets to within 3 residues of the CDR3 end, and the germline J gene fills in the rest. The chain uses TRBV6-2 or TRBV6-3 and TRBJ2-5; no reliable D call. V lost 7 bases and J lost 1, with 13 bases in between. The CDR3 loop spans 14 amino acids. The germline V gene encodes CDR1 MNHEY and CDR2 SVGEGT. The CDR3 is CASKPTWAQETQYF. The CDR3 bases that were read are TGTGCCAGCAAGCCCACTTGGGCCCAAGAGACC.

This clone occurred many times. The sequenced part of the CDR3 DNA is TGTGCCAGCAGTTCCAGTGCCTCCTACGAG. It translates to CASSSSASYE. The full CDR3 sequence reads CASSSSASYEQYF. The chain links TRBV7-9 to TRBJ2-7; the D is unclear. The read stops 3 residues short of the end of the CDR3; the missing end is completed from the germline J gene. V was pared by 6 bases and J by 0 bases, with 9 bases between. Germline V gene data show CDR1 as SEHNR and CDR2 as FQNEAQ (reference sequence). This CDR3 comprises 13 residues. Full variable domain (outside the CDR3, taken from reference TRBV7-9 and TRBJ2-7): DTGVSQNPRHKITKRGQNVTFRCDPISEHNRLYWYRQTLGQGPEFLTYFQNEAQLEKSRLLSDRFSAERPKGSFSTLEIQRTEQGDSAMYLCASSSSASYEQYFGPGTRLTVT.

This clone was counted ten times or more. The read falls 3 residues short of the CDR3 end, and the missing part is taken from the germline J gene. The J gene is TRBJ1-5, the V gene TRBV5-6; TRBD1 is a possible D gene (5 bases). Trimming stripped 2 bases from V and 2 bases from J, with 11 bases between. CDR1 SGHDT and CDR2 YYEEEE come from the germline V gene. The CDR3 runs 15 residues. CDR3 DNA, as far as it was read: TGTGCCAGCAGCTTTTTCAGGGTCGGCAATCAGCCC. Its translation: CASSFFRVGNQP. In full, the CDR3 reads CASSFFRVGNQPQHF.

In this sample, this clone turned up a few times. The sequenced part of the CDR3 DNA is TGTGCCAGCGGTAGAGGGTCCATTAGCACAGATACG. This codes for CASGRGSISTDT. The whole CDR3 reads CASGRGSISTDTQYF. V and J are TRBV7-9 and TRBJ2-3; a possible D gene is TRBD2 (5 bases). The CDR3 goes on 3 residues after the read ends, and that part is filled in from the germline J gene. V was shortened by 8 bases and J by 0 bases, with 15 bases between the two germline ends. The CDR3 has 15 amino acids. CDR1 is SEHNR and CDR2 is FQNEAQ in the germline V gene (reference sequence).

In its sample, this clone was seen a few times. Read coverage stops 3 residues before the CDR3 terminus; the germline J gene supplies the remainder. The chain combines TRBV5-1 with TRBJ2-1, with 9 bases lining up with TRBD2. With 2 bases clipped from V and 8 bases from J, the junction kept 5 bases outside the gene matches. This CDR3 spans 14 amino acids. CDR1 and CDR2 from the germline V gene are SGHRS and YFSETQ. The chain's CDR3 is CASSLGRGGDEQFF. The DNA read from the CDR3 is TGCGCCAGCAGCTTAGGGCGGGGGGGTGATGAG.

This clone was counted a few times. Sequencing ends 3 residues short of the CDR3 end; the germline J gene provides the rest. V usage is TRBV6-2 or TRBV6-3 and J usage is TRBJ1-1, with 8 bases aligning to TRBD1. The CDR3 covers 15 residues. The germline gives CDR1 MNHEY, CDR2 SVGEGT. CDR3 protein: CASSYRGRGLHSAFF. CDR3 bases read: TGTGCCAGCAGTTACCGCGGCAGGGGGCTTCACTCA.

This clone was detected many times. The part of the CDR3 DNA that was read is TGTGCCAGCAGCCAAGAGGCCACAGATACG. It translates to CASSQEATDT. From start to end, the CDR3 is CASSQEATDTQYF. This sequence joins TRBV14 and TRBJ2-3, with no clear D. With the read ending 3 residues before the CDR3 end, the germline J gene is used to fill in that end. The CDR3 extends over 13 amino acids. Germline loops: CDR1 SGHDN, CDR2 FVKESK. With 0 bases removed from V and 2 bases from J, the gap between germline ends came to 3 bases. The full variable domain, its missing parts supplied by reference TRBV14 and TRBJ2-3, is EAGVTQFPSHSVIEKGQTVTLRCDPISGHDNLYWYRRVMGKEIKFLLHFVKESKQDESGMPNNRFLAERTGGTYSTLKVQPAELEDSGVYFCASSQEATDTQYFGPGTRLTVL.

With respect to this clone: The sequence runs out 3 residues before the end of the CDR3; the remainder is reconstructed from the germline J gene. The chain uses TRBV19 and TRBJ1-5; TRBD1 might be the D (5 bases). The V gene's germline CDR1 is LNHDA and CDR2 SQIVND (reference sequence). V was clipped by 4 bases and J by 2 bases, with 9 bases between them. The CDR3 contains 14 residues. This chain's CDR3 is CASSRWGGNQPQHF. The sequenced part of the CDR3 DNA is TGTGCCAGTAGTAGATGGGGGGGCAATCAGCCC.

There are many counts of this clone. Incomplete CDR3 DNA: TGCAGTGCTAGTGAGTGGAGGGTTGACCTCCAAGAGACC. It codes for CSASEWRVDLQET. From start to end, the CDR3 is CSASEWRVDLQETQYF. V is TRBV20-1 and J is TRBJ2-5, with TRBD2 as a possible D gene (6 bases). The read halts 3 residues ahead of the CDR3 end, with the missing end drawn from the germline J gene. Per the germline V gene, CDR1 is DFQATT and CDR2 is SNEGSKA (reference sequence). This CDR3 region has 16 residues. V shed 3 bases and J shed 1 base, with 18 bases lying between them.

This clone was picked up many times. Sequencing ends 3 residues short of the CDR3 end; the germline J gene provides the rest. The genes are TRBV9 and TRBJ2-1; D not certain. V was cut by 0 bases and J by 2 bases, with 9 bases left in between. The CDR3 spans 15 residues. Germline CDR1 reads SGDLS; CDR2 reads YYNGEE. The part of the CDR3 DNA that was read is TGTGCCAGCAGCGTAGGGGTACAGCCCTACAATGAG. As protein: CASSVGVQPYNE. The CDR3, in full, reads CASSVGVQPYNEQFF. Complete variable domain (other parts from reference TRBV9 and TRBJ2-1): DSGVTQTPKHLITATGQRVTLRCSPRSGDLSVYWYQQSLDQGLQFLIQYYNGEERAKGNILERFSAQQFPDLHSELNLSSLELGDSALYFCASSVGVQPYNEQFFGPGTRLTVL.

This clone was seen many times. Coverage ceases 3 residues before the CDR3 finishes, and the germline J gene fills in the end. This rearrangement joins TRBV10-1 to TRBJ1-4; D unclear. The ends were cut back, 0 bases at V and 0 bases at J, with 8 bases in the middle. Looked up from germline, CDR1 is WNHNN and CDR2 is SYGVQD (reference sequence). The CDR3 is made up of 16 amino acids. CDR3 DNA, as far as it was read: TGCGCCAGCAGTGAGTCTCTCCCAGCAACTAATGAAAAA. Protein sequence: CASSESLPATNEK. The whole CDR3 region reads CASSESLPATNEKLFF.